This entry lists 17 T cell receptor beta chains sequenced from one sample in a study of T cells in Graves' hyperthyroidism and ophthalmopathy. Amplification yielded TCR beta CDR3 regions, with RNA transcripts as the source. The primer set for the first-round RT-PCR of the TCR CDR3 was HTBI. TCRdb fed the multiplex PCR reads into MiXCR, producing one record per CDR3 protein. The table shows hundreds of thousands of distinct CDR3 sequences, with 30% to 40% occurring only once. Sample: blood. Receptors were obtained from a woman aged 40 to 50 with Graves' hyperthyroidism.

The chain links TRBV6-6 to TRBJ1-5; the match to TRBD1 covers 7 bases. In germline, CDR1 is MNHNY, CDR2 SVGAGI (reference sequence). The CDR3 has 16 residues. J lost 3 bases, V lost 5 bases, and 10 bases had no gene match. CDR3 DNA: TGTGCCAGCAGTCTTATGTTGGGACAGCTCAATCAGCCCCAGCATTTT. Encoded protein: CASSLMLGQLNQPQHF.

This clonotype was counted between two and nine times. This may stem from a read error, because a much larger clone lies one nucleotide away. The chain carries TRBV10-1 and TRBJ1-5; D is unresolved. V was shortened by 5 bases and J by 1 base, with 6 bases between the two germline ends. Germline lookup yields CDR1 WNHNN and CDR2 SYGVQD (reference sequence). The CDR3 contains 13 residues. The chain's CDR3 is CASSKGSNQPQHF. CDR3 DNA sequence: TGCGCCAGCAGTAAAGGGAGCAATCAGCCCCAGCATTTT.

A remark on this clonotype: One end of the junction does not line up with germline, which may come from a read error. The chain recombines TRBV10-3 with TRBJ2-2; 9 bases line up with TRBD2. Germline V gene data show CDR1 as ENHRY and CDR2 as SYGVKD. CDR3 size: 14 residues. CDR3 residues: CVIRRTSDTGELFF. As DNA, the CDR3 is TGTGTCATCAGGCGGACTAGCGACACCGGGGAGCTGTTTTTT.

This clonotype was seen repeatedly, ten times or more. This chain connects TRBV6-5 to TRBJ1-2, with TRBD1 matching 8 bases. In germline, CDR1 is MNHEY, CDR2 SVGAGI. With V trimmed by 5 bases and J by 7 bases, 6 bases remained unmatched. The CDR3 extends over 13 amino acids. As DNA, the CDR3 is TGTGCCAGCAGTAGGACAGGGCGGGCTGGCTACACCTTC. It encodes CASSRTGRAGYTF.

This clonotype was observed at least ten times. The V gene is TRBV12-3 or TRBV12-4, the J gene TRBJ1-1; no clear D. The CDR3 runs to 13 residues. V was pared by 5 bases and J by 2 bases, with 9 bases between. In DNA, the CDR3 is TGTGCCAGCAGTACCCCATATAACACTGAAGCTTTCTTT. This encodes CASSTPYNTEAFF.

This clonotype was counted a few times. V is TRBV20-1 and J is TRBJ1-1; D call uncertain. Looked up from germline, CDR1 is DFQATT and CDR2 is SNEGSKA (reference sequence). V was cut by 6 bases and J by 0 bases, with 14 bases left in between. The CDR3 length is 14 residues. The CDR3 coding sequence is TGCAGTGCCACCTTGAGGATTCTGAACACTGAAGCTTTCTTT. Residues: CSATLRILNTEAFF.

The gene calls are TRBV6-4 and TRBJ2-7, with D perhaps given as TRBD1 or TRBD2 (5 bases each). V lost 0 bases and J lost 3, with 21 bases in between. Germline V gene lookup returns CDR1 MRHNA and CDR2 SNTAGT. The CDR3 runs 18 residues. The CDR3 DNA sequence: TGTGCCAGCAGTGACTCTCACATCCGAGGGGACCGGTTCTACGAGCAGTACTTC. It encodes CASSDSHIRGDRFYEQYF.

The gene calls are TRBV7-2 and TRBJ1-1; the D is unclear. Germline CDR1 SGHTA, CDR2 FQGNSA. V was cut by 5 bases and J by 1 base, with 14 bases left in between. The CDR3 has 15 amino acids. The CDR3 is CASSPDGERNTEAFF. For the CDR3, the DNA is TGTGCCAGCAGCCCCGATGGAGAACGGAACACTGAAGCTTTCTTT.

In this sample, this clonotype turned up once. The chain links TRBV6-5 to TRBJ1-1; D call uncertain. V was cut by 6 bases and J by 0 bases, with 11 bases left in between. Germline CDR1 and CDR2: MNHEY and SVGAGI. The length of the CDR3 is 14 residues. The CDR3 nucleotides are TGTGCCAGCAGAGAAGGTACAGTGAACACTGAAGCTTTCTTT. Residues: CASREGTVNTEAFF.

Comment on this clonotype: This may be a read error: a much more frequent sequence differs by one nucleotide. This chain connects TRBV20-1 to TRBJ1-2; TRBD1 aligns across 8 bases. CDR1 is DFQATT, CDR2 SNEGSKA, per germline (reference sequence). CDR3 length equals 13 residues. The CDR3 nucleotides are TGCAGTGCTAGAGAGGGACAGGCGTGGGGCTACGCCTTC. Translating it yields CSAREGQAWGYAF.

This clonotype was recorded at least ten times. The genes are TRBV7-6 and TRBJ1-3; D gene uncertain. The CDR3 consists of 16 residues. V gave up 3 bases and J gave up 0 bases, with 12 bases separating them. CDR1 is SGHVS, CDR2 FNYEAQ, per germline. CDR3 sequence reads: CASSFEDRSSGNTIYF. The CDR3 nucleotides read TGTGCCAGCAGCTTCGAAGACCGAAGCTCTGGAAACACCATATATTTT.

To note about this clonotype: An end of the junction differs from the germline gene, which may be a read error. The genes are TRBV7-3 and TRBJ1-1, with D perhaps matching TRBD1 (6 bases). Germline values: CDR1 SGHTA, CDR2 FQGTGA. CDR3 length: 15 residues. The chain's CDR3 is CASSQAGTSNTEAYF. CDR3 DNA: TGTGCCAGCAGCCAAGCCGGGACAAGTAACACTGAAGCTTACTTT.

The table lists this clonotype with many counts. The V gene is TRBV14, the J gene TRBJ1-2; D gene uncertain. From germline, CDR1 is SGHDN and CDR2 FVKESK. The CDR3 is made up of 13 amino acids. The V end lost 4 bases, the J end lost 4 bases, and 10 bases lay between the germline ends. CDR3 protein: CASSLETTYGYTF. The CDR3 region has the DNA TGTGCCAGCAGCCTCGAAACGACCTATGGCTACACCTTC.

CDR3 nucleotide sequence: TGCAGTGCCCGCACGGGGGCCGGGGCCAACGTCCTGACTTTC. Its protein is CSARTGAGANVLTF. The chain uses TRBV20-1 and TRBJ2-6, with D perhaps TRBD1 or TRBD2 (6 bases each). In germline, CDR1 is DFQATT, CDR2 SNEGSKA (reference sequence). The CDR3 covers 14 residues. The V and J ends lost 6 bases and 4 bases respectively, with 13 bases between them.

The rearrangement links TRBV7-9 to TRBJ1-5, with D possibly TRBD1 on 5 matching bases. The CDR3 is 15 residues long. Trimming left V 1 base short and J 6 bases short, with 13 bases between. CDR1 and CDR2 (germline): SEHNR, FQNEAQ (reference sequence). This CDR3 reads CASSLGGGASQPQHF. The CDR3 DNA reads as TGTGCCAGCAGCTTAGGCGGGGGTGCCAGTCAGCCCCAGCATTTT. Together with reference TRBV7-9 and TRBJ1-5, the CDR3 gives the full variable domain: DTGVSQNPRHKITKRGQNVTFRCDPISEHNRLYWYRQTLGQGPEFLTYFQNEAQLEKSRLLSDRFSAERPKGSFSTLEIQRTEQGDSAMYLCASSLGGGASQPQHFGDGTRLSIL.

This chain joins TRBV6-2 or TRBV6-3 and TRBJ2-7; 9 nucleotides align to TRBD1. Germline V gives CDR1 MNHEY, CDR2 SVGEGT. The V gene end was trimmed by 5 bases and the J gene end by 5 bases; junction bases not matched to a gene: 7. CDR3 size: 14 residues. The chain's CDR3 is CASSQDRGVDEQYF. CDR3 in DNA: TGTGCCAGCAGTCAAGACAGGGGGGTCGACGAGCAGTACTTC.

This clonotype was observed a single time. Just one base apart from a much larger clone, this may be a read error. J is TRBJ2-7 and V is TRBV7-2; D gene ambiguous. The closer fit of TRBJ2-1 to the DNA end suggests the J call may be wrong. Germline CDR1 is SGHTA and CDR2 is FQGNSA. The length of the CDR3 is 13 residues. DNA for the CDR3: TGTGCCAGCAGCTTGACCCCGTCCTACGAGCAGTTCTTC. This encodes CASSLTPSYEQFF.